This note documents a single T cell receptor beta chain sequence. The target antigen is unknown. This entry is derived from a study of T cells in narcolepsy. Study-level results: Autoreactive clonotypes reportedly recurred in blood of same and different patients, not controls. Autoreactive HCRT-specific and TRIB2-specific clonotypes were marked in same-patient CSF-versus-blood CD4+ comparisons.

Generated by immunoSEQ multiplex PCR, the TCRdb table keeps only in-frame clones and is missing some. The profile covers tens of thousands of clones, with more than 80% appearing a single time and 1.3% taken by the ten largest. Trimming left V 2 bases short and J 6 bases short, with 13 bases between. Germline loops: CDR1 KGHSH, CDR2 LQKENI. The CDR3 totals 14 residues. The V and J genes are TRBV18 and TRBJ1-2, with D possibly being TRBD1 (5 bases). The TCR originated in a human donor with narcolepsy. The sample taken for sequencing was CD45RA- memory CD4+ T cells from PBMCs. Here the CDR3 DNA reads TGTGCCAGCTCACCAGCAGGGAAGGCGAATGGCTACACCTTC. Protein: CASSPAGKANGYTF. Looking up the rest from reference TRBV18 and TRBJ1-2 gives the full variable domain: NAGVMQNPRHLVRRRGQEARLRCSPMKGHSHVYWYRQLPEEGLKFMVYLQKENIIDESGMPKERFSAEFPKEGPSILRIQQVVRGDSAAYFCASSPAGKANGYTFGSGTRLTVV.